Listed below are T cell receptor beta chains from one sample, sequenced in a study of blood T cell repertoires in COVID-19. Using immunoSEQ multiplex PCR, the repertoire was profiled, and TCRdb retains in-frame clones only, with some absent. The sample comprises approximately 320,000 clones, around 85% of which are singletons, and 7.2% rests with the top ten. Sequencing was performed on peripheral blood. These receptors all come from a human donor in a cohort sampled during active COVID-19. The CDR3 runs from the conserved cysteine through the conserved F or W. A D gene is named only where the DNA matches it firmly. Clone size is shown for a subset of rows, as once, few, many or a class of expanded clone.

CDR3aa | CDR3nt | v_gene | d_gene | j_gene | len | abundance
CASSTSGRATEAFF | TGTGCCAGCAGCACCTCAGGGAGGGCCACTGAAGCTTTCTTT | TRBV3-1/TRBV3-2 | . | TRBJ1-1 | 14 | .
CASSTINSYGYTF | TGTGCCAGCAGTACCATAAACTCCTATGGCTACACCTTC | TRBV27 | . | TRBJ1-2 | 13 | many
CASISAGQRNTGELFF | TGTGCCAGTATAAGTGCGGGACAGAGAAACACCGGGGAGCTGTTTTTT | TRBV19 | . | TRBJ2-2 | 16 | .
CASTLKSQGARTGELFF | TGTGCCAGCACCCTGAAATCGCAGGGGGCGCGCACCGGGGAGCTGTTTTTT | TRBV5-8 | TRBD1 | TRBJ2-2 | 17 | .
CASSQGTDSYEQYF | TGTGCCAGCAGCCAAGGGACAGATTCCTACGAGCAGTACTTC | TRBV3-1/TRBV3-2 | . | TRBJ2-7 | 14 | .
CASSPPYTDNYGYTF | TGTGCCAGCTCACCACCGTATACAGACAACTATGGCTACACCTTC | TRBV18 | . | TRBJ1-2 | 15 | .
CASSPGRATNEKLFF | TGTGCCAGCAGCCCAGGGCGTGCAACTAATGAAAAACTGTTTTTT | TRBV3-1/TRBV3-2 | . | TRBJ1-4 | 15 | .
CASSQEIQGAGTGELFF | TGTGCCAGCAGCCAAGAAATTCAGGGGGCTGGTACCGGGGAGCTGTTTTTT | TRBV14 | TRBD1 | TRBJ2-2 | 17 | .
CASSPGGLMYEQYF | TGTGCCAGCAGCCCAGGGGGGTTGATGTACGAGCAGTACTTC | TRBV14 | . | TRBJ2-7 | 14 | .
CASSIGAATNEKLFF | TGTGCCAGTAGTATAGGGGCTGCAACTAATGAAAAACTGTTTTTT | TRBV19 | . | TRBJ1-4 | 15 | .
CASSLGRGRNEQYF | TGTGCCAGCAGCTTAGGCAGGGGAAGGAACGAGCAGTACTTC | TRBV13 | . | TRBJ2-7 | 14 | .
CASSEVSGGGKAFF | TGCGCCAGCAGTGAAGTGTCGGGGGGCGGGAAAGCTTTCTTT | TRBV10-2 | . | TRBJ1-1 | 14 | .
CASSLGAGPNSYNSPLHF | TGCGCCAGCAGCTTAGGTGCAGGTCCCAACTCCTATAATTCACCCCTCCACTTT | TRBV5-1 | . | TRBJ1-6 | 18 | few
CATSKGPGHLTEAFF | TGTGCCACCAGTAAGGGTCCGGGACACCTCACTGAAGCTTTCTTT | TRBV24-1 | . | TRBJ1-1 | 15 | few
CASRAGGARGEAFF | TGTGCCAGCAGGGCAGGGGGCGCGAGGGGTGAAGCTTTCTTT | TRBV6-5 | TRBD1 | TRBJ1-1 | 14 | once
CASSQVSGRYEQYF | TGTGCCAGCAGCCAAGTATCAGGGCGCTACGAGCAGTACTTC | TRBV3-1/TRBV3-2 | . | TRBJ2-7 | 14 | .
CASSSEPLAGGLKYF | TGTGCCAGCAGCTCCGAACCTCTAGCGGGGGGCTTGAAGTACTTC | TRBV5-5 | TRBD2 | TRBJ2-7 | 15 | .
CASSITGGYTQYF | TGTGCCAGCAGTATTACAGGGGGATATACGCAGTATTTT | TRBV6-6 | TRBD1 | TRBJ2-3 | 13 | .
CAWYPPGQPNYGYTF | TGTGCCTGGTACCCGCCGGGACAGCCAAACTATGGCTACACCTTC | TRBV30 | TRBD1 | TRBJ1-2 | 15 | .
CAWSVRVMNEQYF | TGTGCCTGGAGTGTACGCGTTATGAACGAGCAGTACTTC | TRBV30 | . | TRBJ2-7 | 13 | .
CAINGGMNTEAFF | TGTGCCATCAACGGGGGGATGAACACTGAAGCTTTCTTT | TRBV10-3 | . | TRBJ1-1 | 13 | .
CASRNPGQGSYEQYF | TGTGCCAGCAGGAACCCGGGACAGGGCTCCTACGAGCAGTACTTC | TRBV6-5 | TRBD1 | TRBJ2-7 | 15 | many
CASSLGGGEYEQYF | TGCGCCAGCAGCTTGGGAGGGGGTGAGTACGAGCAGTACTTC | TRBV5-1 | . | TRBJ2-7 | 14 | few
CASSLTGQQSSYNSPLHF | TGCGCCAGCAGCTTGACGGGACAGCAAAGCTCCTATAATTCACCCCTCCACTTT | TRBV5-1 | TRBD1 | TRBJ1-6 | 18 | many
CASGPVYEQYF | TGTGCTAGTGGTCCAGTCTACGAGCAGTACTTC | TRBV12-5 | . | TRBJ2-7 | 11 | .
CASSDGGGSSQPQHF | TGTGCCAGTAGTGACGGTGGGGGGTCCTCTCAGCCCCAGCATTTT | TRBV19 | . | TRBJ1-5 | 15 | .
CASPLGTGSEKLFF | TGTGCCAGCCCGCTGGGGACAGGGAGTGAAAAACTGTTTTTT | TRBV6-4 | TRBD1 | TRBJ1-4 | 14 | .
CASSLPQEETQYF | TGTGCCAGCAGTCTCCCCCAAGAGGAGACCCAGTACTTC | TRBV6-6 | . | TRBJ2-5 | 13 | .
CASSLSGSYNEQFF | TGTGCCAGCAGCTTATCGGGCTCCTACAATGAGCAGTTCTTC | TRBV11-2 | . | TRBJ2-1 | 14 | .
CASTLYRTDTQYF | TGTGCCAGCACCCTATATCGCACAGATACGCAGTATTTT | TRBV7-9 | . | TRBJ2-3 | 13 | once
CASSPGVPVDTQYF | TGCGCCAGCAGCCCGGGAGTCCCGGTCGATACGCAGTATTTT | TRBV5-1 | . | TRBJ2-3 | 14 | .
CASTGLGTEAFF | TGTGCCAGCACAGGGTTGGGCACTGAAGCTTTCTTT | TRBV2 | . | TRBJ1-1 | 12 | .
CASSGTGTGYTF | TGTGCCAGCAGTGGGACAGGGACTGGCTACACCTTC | TRBV6-2/TRBV6-3 | TRBD1 | TRBJ1-2 | 12 | .
CASSDWTGGYEQYF | TGTGCCAGCAGTGATTGGACAGGGGGTTACGAGCAGTACTTC | TRBV6-1 | TRBD1 | TRBJ2-7 | 14 | .
CASSLQQGNEQFF | TGTGCCAGCAGCCTTCAACAGGGGAATGAGCAGTTCTTC | TRBV9 | TRBD1 | TRBJ2-1 | 13 | .
CASSHTGDGYTF | TGTGCCAGCAGTCACACAGGGGATGGCTACACCTTC | TRBV12-3/TRBV12-4 | TRBD1 | TRBJ1-2 | 12 | .
CASSEALLAGGLYEQYF | TGTGCCAGCAGTGAAGCTTTACTAGCGGGGGGTCTCTACGAGCAGTACTTC | TRBV6-1 | TRBD2 | TRBJ2-7 | 17 | .
CASSSRGGTEAFF | TGTGCCAGCAGTTCGCGGGGTGGCACTGAAGCTTTCTTT | TRBV6-5 | . | TRBJ1-1 | 13 | .
CASSLAGTVYGNTIYF | TGCGCCAGCAGCTTGGCCGGGACAGTGTACGGAAACACCATATATTTT | TRBV5-1 | TRBD1 | TRBJ1-3 | 16 | few
CASSQTGENGYTF | TGTGCCAGCAGTCAGACAGGGGAGAATGGCTACACCTTC | TRBV6-5 | TRBD1 | TRBJ1-2 | 13 | once
CAIMTGGTEAFF | TGTGCCATCATGACAGGGGGCACTGAAGCTTTCTTT | TRBV10-3 | TRBD1 | TRBJ1-1 | 12 | .
CSVLEGSGNTIYF | TGCAGCGTACTAGAAGGGTCCGGAAACACCATATATTTT | TRBV29-1 | . | TRBJ1-3 | 13 | .
CASSASPDRGNIQYF | TGTGCCAGCAGCGCATCTCCGGACCGAGGGAACATTCAGTACTTC | TRBV9 | . | TRBJ2-4 | 15 | once
CASSDPGDTEAFF | TGTGCCAGCAGTGATCCGGGGGACACTGAAGCTTTCTTT | TRBV25-1 | . | TRBJ1-1 | 13 | .